These T cell receptor beta chains were read from a single sample in a study of T cells expressing NK-cell markers. TCRdb re-called the 5' RACE reads; one entry per CDR3 protein, DNA not given. This listing includes 550,000 or so distinct CDR3 sequences. The source material was blood T cells: a sorted CD56 or NKG2C T cell subset, CD4+ or CD8+ T cells, or bulk PBMC T cells (not recorded which). The receptors come from a man between 18 and 29 years old in good health. The CDR3 runs from the conserved cysteine through the conserved F or W. The order of the fields is V gene, J gene, CDR3 protein.

TRBV11-1	TRBJ2-1	CASSPGVTGDNEQFF
TRBV20-1	TRBJ1-5	CSANTGQERDQPQHF
TRBV5-1	TRBJ2-3	CASSLAPSGVTPDTQYF
TRBV12-3/TRBV12-4	TRBJ2-1	CASSLMKQGPNEQFF
TRBV19	TRBJ1-1	CASGLQGTEAFF
TRBV6-1	TRBJ2-2	CASSTGHLTGELFF
TRBV20-1	TRBJ2-6	CSARAIAGANVLTF
TRBV18	TRBJ2-5	CASSPRVQETQYF
TRBV27	TRBJ2-5	CASSRYSAGLETQYF
TRBV14	TRBJ2-3	CASSQEAGLSTDTQYF
TRBV7-6	TRBJ2-5	CASSLWSASLGTQYF
TRBV5-1	TRBJ2-3	CASSFRASGPGADTQYF
TRBV11-2	TRBJ1-2	CASSQAGVYYGYTF
TRBV5-1	TRBJ2-1	CASSPSGRQNEQFF
TRBV10-3	TRBJ2-5	CAISETGQAQETQYF
TRBV2	TRBJ2-3	CASSAGDVTQYF
TRBV29-1	TRBJ2-1	CSGVGAGGLNEQFF
TRBV12-3/TRBV12-4	TRBJ2-1	CASTPHRQGEQFF
TRBV12-3/TRBV12-4	TRBJ2-1	CASSYSPSSYNEQFF
TRBV21-1	TRBJ1-1	CASSDPGRNTEAFF
TRBV25-1	TRBJ2-1	CASSARESRGNEQFF
TRBV6-5	TRBJ1-1	CASSPRTRLVDTEAFF
TRBV20-1	TRBJ2-1	CSASGPHPYNEQFF
TRBV7-2	TRBJ2-5	CASSPTLETQYF
TRBV20-1	TRBJ1-5	CSARAIVSGNQPQHF
TRBV19	TRBJ1-6	CASSILRGGPNSPLHF
TRBV20-1	TRBJ2-1	CSARGRASGPYNEQFF
TRBV19	TRBJ2-1	CASSIVSSSRSYNEQFF
TRBV6-1	TRBJ2-7	CASSEVWRTLGEQYF
TRBV27	TRBJ2-1	CASSLGTGKTDWEQFF
TRBV5-5	TRBJ1-2	CASSTSGTVYGYTF
TRBV20-1	TRBJ2-5	CSARAHGGGQETQYF
TRBV3-1	TRBJ2-1	CASSQGPGGPRDEQFF
TRBV6-1	TRBJ2-7	CASSEAHLAGGPREQYF
TRBV7-9	TRBJ1-5	CASSLAASNQPQHF
TRBV7-9	TRBJ2-1	CASSLGGGTSKHEQFF
TRBV20-1	TRBJ1-4	CSATPTGGEKLFF
TRBV5-1	TRBJ2-1	CASSVGQGENNEQFF
TRBV20-1	TRBJ1-5	CSARDPGQGWGNQPQHF
TRBV10-3	TRBJ2-2	CAISESWTSNIGELFF
TRBV10-3	TRBJ1-2	CAIRDSLANYGYTF
TRBV12-3/TRBV12-4	TRBJ2-1	CASRTGTSIDEQFF
TRBV5-6	TRBJ2-7	CASSPTRTAGYWGEQYF
TRBV9	TRBJ2-1	CASSVDGPGTVYNEQFF
TRBV6-1	TRBJ1-3	CASSEVGQRNTIYF
TRBV7-9	TRBJ2-1	CASELAGGTLDYNEQFF
TRBV27	TRBJ2-2	CASSSRRGHYTGELFF
TRBV20-1	TRBJ1-1	CSAPYRGRSTEAFF
TRBV7-6	TRBJ2-3	CASSPQSGVSTDTQYF
TRBV20-1	TRBJ1-1	CSASAGGSGNTEAFF
TRBV10-3	TRBJ2-7	CAISEQGRTSGTYEQYF
TRBV6-5	TRBJ1-5	CASSPERVHQPQHF
TRBV11-1	TRBJ1-1	CASSYRVYGTEAFF
TRBV6-1	TRBJ2-2	CASKVVGGLGPGELFF
TRBV20-1	TRBJ2-7	CSARKERPGEQYF
TRBV2	TRBJ2-5	CATQAEGETQYF
TRBV7-9	TRBJ2-4	CASSSTGGFFIQYF